This T cell receptor beta chain was captured in a study of T-cell memory formation after mild COVID-19. This clonotype was detected many times. 5'RACE primed from the constant segment yielded TCR alpha and TCR beta cDNA libraries bearing sample barcodes and UMIs. From the 5' RACE reads, TCRdb called clonotypes with MiXCR, one entry per CDR3 protein. The sample contains some 120,000 distinct CDR3 sequences, approximately 6.2% of which appear only once. V was shortened by 6 bases and J by 0 bases, with 15 bases between the two germline ends. This CDR3 has 14 amino acids. CDR1 DFQATT and CDR2 SNEGSKA come from the germline V gene (reference sequence).

This TCR came from an adult woman who had mild COVID-19 (a few samples of this study predate the infection). Cell type and time point are not known. The chain uses TRBV20-1 and TRBJ2-7; D call uncertain. The sequencing input was PBMCs or a T cell subset sorted from them (not recorded which). The CDR3 sequence: CSARPWTSSYEQYF. The CDR3 DNA follows: TGCAGTGCCCGACCCTGGACGAGCTCCTACGAGCAGTACTTC.